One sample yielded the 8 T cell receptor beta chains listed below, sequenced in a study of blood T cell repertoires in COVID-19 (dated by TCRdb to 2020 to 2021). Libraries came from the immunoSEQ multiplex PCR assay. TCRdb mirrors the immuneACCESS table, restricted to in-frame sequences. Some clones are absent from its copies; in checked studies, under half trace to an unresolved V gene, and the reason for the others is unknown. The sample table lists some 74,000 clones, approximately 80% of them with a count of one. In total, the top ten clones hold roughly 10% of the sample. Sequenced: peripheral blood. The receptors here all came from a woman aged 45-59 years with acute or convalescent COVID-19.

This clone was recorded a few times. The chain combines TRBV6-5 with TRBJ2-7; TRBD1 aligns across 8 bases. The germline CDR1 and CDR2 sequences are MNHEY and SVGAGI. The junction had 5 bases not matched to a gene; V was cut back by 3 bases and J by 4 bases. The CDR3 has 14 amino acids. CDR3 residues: CASSYSDRGYEQYF. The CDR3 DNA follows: TGTGCCAGCAGTTATTCTGACAGGGGATACGAGCAGTACTTC.

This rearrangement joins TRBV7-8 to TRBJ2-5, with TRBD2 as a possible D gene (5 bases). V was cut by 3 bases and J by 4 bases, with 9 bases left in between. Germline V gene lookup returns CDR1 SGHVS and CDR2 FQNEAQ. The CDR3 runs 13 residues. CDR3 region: CASSFQEGETQYF. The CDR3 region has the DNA TGTGCCAGCAGCTTCCAAGAGGGAGAGACCCAGTACTTC.

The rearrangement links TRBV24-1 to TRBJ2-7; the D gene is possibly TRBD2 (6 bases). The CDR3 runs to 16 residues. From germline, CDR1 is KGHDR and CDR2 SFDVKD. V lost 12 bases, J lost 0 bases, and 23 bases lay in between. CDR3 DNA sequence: TGTGCCGCGTCAGGAGGGAGAGGAAAGAGCTCCTACGAGCAGTACTTC. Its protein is CAASGGRGKSSYEQYF.

CDR3 amino acids: CASDSRGTEAFF. Here the CDR3 DNA reads TGTGCCAGCGACAGTAGGGGCACTGAAGCTTTCTTT. The chain recombines TRBV2 with TRBJ1-1, with D maybe TRBD1 (5 bases). CDR1 SNHLY and CDR2 FYNNEI come from the germline V gene. The CDR3 runs to 12 residues. Trimming removed 8 bases from V and 4 bases from J, with 11 bases in between. The whole variable domain, filled in from reference TRBV2 and TRBJ1-1, reads EPEVTQTPSHQVTQMGQEVILRCVPISNHLYFYWYRQILGQKVEFLVSFYNNEISEKSEIFDDQFSVERPDGSNFTLKIRSTKLEDSAMYFCASDSRGTEAFFGQGTRLTVV.

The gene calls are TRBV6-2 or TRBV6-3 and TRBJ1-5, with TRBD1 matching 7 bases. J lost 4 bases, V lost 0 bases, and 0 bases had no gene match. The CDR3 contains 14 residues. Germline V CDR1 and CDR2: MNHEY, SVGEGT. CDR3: CASSYSTGNQPQHF. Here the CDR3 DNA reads TGTGCCAGCAGTTACTCGACAGGGAATCAGCCCCAGCATTTT.

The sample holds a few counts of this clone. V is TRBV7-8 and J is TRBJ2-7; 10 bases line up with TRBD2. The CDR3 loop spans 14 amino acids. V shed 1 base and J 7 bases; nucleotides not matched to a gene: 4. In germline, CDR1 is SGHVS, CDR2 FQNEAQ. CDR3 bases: TGTGCCAGCAGCTTAGGACTAGCGGGCGCGGAGCAGTACTTC. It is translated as CASSLGLAGAEQYF.

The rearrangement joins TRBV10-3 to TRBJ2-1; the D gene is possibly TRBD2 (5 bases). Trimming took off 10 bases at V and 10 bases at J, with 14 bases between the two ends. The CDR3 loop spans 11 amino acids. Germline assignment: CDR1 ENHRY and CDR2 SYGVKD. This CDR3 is CASISEGEQFF. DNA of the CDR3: TGTGCCAGTATCAGTGAGGGAGAGCAGTTCTTC.

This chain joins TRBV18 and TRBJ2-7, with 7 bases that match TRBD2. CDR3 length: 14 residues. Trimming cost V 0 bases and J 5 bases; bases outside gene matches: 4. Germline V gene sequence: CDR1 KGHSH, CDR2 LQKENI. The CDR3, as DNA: TGTGCCAGCTCACCACCGGGGGGGTCCAACGAGCAGTACTTC. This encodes CASSPPGGSNEQYF.